This T cell receptor (beta chain) was recovered during a study of spatial heterogeneity in lung cancer. Stated time point: sample taken at primary tumor resection. Whole RNA obtained from tumor, nontumor lung or frozen PBMC underwent sequencing without sorting. A single record per CDR3 protein comes from TCRdb applying MiXCR to the 5' RACE reads. The repertoire includes tens of thousands of distinct CDR3 sequences, roughly 5% of them detected once, and about 25% sits in the top ten. The germline gives CDR1 SQVTM, CDR2 ANQGSEA. The CDR3 runs 13 residues. With 6 bases removed from V and 3 bases from J, the gap between germline ends came to 12 bases. This clonotype was counted ten times or more.

This sequence joins TRBV29-1 and TRBJ1-5; perhaps TRBD1 as D (5 bases). The sequence came from a female donor with early-stage non-small cell lung cancer. The sequences come from PBMCs, collected at surgery. CDR3 bases: TGCAGCGTGGGGGAGGGAATCAATCAGCCCCAGCATTTT. This sequence encodes CSVGEGINQPQHF.